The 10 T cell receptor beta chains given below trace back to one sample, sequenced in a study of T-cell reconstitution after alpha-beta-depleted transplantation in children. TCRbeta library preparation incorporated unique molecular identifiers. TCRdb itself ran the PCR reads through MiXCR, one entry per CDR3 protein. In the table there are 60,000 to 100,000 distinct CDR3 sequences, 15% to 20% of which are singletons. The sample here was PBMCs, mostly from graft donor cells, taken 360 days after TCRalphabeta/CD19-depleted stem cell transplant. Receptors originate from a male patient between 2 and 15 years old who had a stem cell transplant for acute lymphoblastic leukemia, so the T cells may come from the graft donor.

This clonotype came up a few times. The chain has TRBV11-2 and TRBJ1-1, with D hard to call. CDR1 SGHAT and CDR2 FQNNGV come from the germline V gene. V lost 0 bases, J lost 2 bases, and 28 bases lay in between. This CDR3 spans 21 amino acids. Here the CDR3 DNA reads TGTGCCAGCAGCTTAGATCGCCCTTGTAGAAGGAAACCCTACTCCAACACTGAAGCTTTCTTT. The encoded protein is CASSLDRPCRRKPYSNTEAFF.

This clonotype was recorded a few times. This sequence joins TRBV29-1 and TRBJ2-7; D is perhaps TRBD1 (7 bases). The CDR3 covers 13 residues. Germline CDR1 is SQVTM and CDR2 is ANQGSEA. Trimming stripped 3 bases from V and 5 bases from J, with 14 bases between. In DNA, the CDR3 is TGCAGCGTTGACCAGGGGGGCCCCAACGAGCAGTACTTC. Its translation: CSVDQGGPNEQYF.

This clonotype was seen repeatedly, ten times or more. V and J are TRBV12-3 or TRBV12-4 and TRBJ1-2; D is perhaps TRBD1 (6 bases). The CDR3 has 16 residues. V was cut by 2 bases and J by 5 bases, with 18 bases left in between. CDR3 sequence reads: CASSLSGWGAEYGYTF. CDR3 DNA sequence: TGTGCCAGCAGTTTATCCGGATGGGGGGCCGAATATGGCTACACCTTC.

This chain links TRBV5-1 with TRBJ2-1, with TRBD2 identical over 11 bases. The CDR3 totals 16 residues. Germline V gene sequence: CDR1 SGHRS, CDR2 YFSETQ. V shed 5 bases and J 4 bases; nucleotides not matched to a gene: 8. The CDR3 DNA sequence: TGCGCCAGCAGTGTGTGGGGGACTAGCGGATACAATGAGCAGTTCTTC. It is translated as CASSVWGTSGYNEQFF. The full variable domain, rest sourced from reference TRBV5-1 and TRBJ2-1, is KAGVTQTPRYLIKTRGQQVTLSCSPISGHRSVSWYQQTPGQGLQFLFEYFSETQRNKGNFPGRFSGRQFSNSRSEMNVSTLELGDSALYLCASSVWGTSGYNEQFFGPGTRLTVL.

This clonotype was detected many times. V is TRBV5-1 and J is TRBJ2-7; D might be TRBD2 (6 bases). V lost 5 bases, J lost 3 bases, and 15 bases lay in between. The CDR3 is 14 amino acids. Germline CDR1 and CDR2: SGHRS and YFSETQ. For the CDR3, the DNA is TGCGCCAGCAGTCTTACCGGGGGACTCTACGAGCAGTACTTC. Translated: CASSLTGGLYEQYF. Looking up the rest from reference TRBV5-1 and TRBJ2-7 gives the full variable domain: KAGVTQTPRYLIKTRGQQVTLSCSPISGHRSVSWYQQTPGQGLQFLFEYFSETQRNKGNFPGRFSGRQFSNSRSEMNVSTLELGDSALYLCASSLTGGLYEQYFGPGTRLTVT.

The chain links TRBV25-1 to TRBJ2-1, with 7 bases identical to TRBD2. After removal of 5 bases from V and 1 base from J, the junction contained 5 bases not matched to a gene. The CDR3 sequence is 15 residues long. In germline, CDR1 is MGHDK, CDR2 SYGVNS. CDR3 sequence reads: CASSRAGLSYNEQFF. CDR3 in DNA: TGTGCCAGCAGTCGAGCGGGATTATCCTACAATGAGCAGTTCTTC. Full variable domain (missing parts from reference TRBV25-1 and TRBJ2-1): EADIYQTPRYLVIGTGKKITLECSQTMGHDKMYWYQQDPGMELHLIHYSYGVNSTEKGDLSSESTVSRIRTEHFPLTLESARPSHTSQYLCASSRAGLSYNEQFFGPGTRLTVL.

The CDR3 here is CAWNRQAGANVLTF. In DNA, the CDR3 is TGTGCCTGGAATCGACAAGCTGGGGCCAACGTCCTGACTTTC. The chain is built from TRBV30 and TRBJ2-6, with D hard to call. Trimming cost V 4 bases and J 2 bases, with 9 bases left between them. Per germline, CDR1 GTSNPN and CDR2 SVGIG (reference sequence). The CDR3 is 14 amino acids. Full variable domain (remainder filled in from reference TRBV30 and TRBJ2-6): SQTIHQWPATLVQPVGSPLSLECTVEGTSNPNLYWYRQAAGRGLQLLFYSVGIGQISSEVPQNLSASRPQDRQFILSSKKLLLSDSGFYLCAWNRQAGANVLTFGAGSRLTVL.

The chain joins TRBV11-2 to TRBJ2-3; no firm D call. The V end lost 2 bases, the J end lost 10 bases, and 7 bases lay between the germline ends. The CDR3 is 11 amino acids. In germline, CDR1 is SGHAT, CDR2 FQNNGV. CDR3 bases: TGTGCCAGCAGCTTATGGGTGCCGCAGTATTTT. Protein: CASSLWVPQYF.

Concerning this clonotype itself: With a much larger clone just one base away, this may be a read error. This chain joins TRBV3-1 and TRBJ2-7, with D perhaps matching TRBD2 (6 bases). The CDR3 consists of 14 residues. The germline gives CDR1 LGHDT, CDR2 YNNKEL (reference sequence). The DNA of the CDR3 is TGTACCAGCAGCCAATGGGGGAGGAGCTACGAGCAGTACTTC. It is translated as CTSSQWGRSYEQYF.

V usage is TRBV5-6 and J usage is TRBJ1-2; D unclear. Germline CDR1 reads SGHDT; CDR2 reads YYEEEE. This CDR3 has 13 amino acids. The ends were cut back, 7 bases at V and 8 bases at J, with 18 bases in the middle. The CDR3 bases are TGTGCCAGCGCTCCCATGAGGAGGCAAGGCTACACCTTC. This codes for CASAPMRRQGYTF.